In this sample, the clone carrying this T cell receptor (beta chain) turned up once. Antigen specificity is unknown. PCR primers comprised 60 Vbeta and 13 Jbeta primers. Method: immunoSEQ multiplex PCR; TCRdb's copy keeps in-frame clones and lacks some. The sample has 90,000 or so clones, about 80% seen once. The V end lost 6 bases, the J end lost 4 bases, and 13 bases lay between the germline ends. CDR1 and CDR2 from the germline V gene are SGHVS and FQNEAQ. This CDR3 region has 15 residues. This record comes from a study of cytomegalovirus exposure and HLA in healthy donors. Study at large: Within the Caucasian-associated ancestry cluster were 81% of the approximately 370 genotyped donors. Study-level results: Immune exposure information available was restricted to CMV serostatus. V- and J-gene trimming in TCR beta was tied to a missense DCLRE1C variant by an analysis performed later. Listed as cytomegalovirus-associated were 164 TCR beta chains.

The specimen sequenced was PBMCs. The TCR sequence derives from a woman aged 45-59 years in good health and CMV-seropositive. The V call is TRBV7-8, the J call TRBJ2-6, with D perhaps matching TRBD1 (5 bases). The CDR3 region is CASRPPGSGANVLTF. The CDR3 DNA is TGTGCCAGCAGGCCCCCAGGGTCGGGGGCCAACGTCCTGACTTTC.